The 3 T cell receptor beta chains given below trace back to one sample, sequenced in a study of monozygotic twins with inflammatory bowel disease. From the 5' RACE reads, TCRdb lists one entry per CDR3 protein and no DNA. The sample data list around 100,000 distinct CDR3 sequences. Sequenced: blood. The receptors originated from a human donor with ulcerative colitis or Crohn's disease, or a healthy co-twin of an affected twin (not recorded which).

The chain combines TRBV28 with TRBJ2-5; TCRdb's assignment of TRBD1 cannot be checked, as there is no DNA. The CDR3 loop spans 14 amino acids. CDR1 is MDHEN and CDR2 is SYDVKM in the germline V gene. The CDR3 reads CASRQHGRGETQYF.

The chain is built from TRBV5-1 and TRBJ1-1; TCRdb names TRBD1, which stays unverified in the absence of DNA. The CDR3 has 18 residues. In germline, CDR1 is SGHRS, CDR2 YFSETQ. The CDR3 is CASSLAGTGAILGAEAFF.

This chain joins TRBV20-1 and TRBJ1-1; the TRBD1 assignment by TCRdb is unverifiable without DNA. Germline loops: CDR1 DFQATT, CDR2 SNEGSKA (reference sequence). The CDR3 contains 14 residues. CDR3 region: CSAGPPGSDTEAFF.